This passage covers 18 T cell receptor beta chains from one sample sequenced in a study of type 1 regulatory T cells. TCRdb re-called the reads through MiXCR, storing one row per CDR3 protein. The sample consists of 75,000 to 100,000 distinct CDR3 sequences, 31% of them appearing once. Material: CD4+ T cells, either the whole sample or a sorted fraction (not recorded which). These receptors came from a human donor in good health.

The chain carries TRBV19 and TRBJ1-1, with a tentative D call TRBD1 (5 bases). The ends were cut back, 4 bases at V and 4 bases at J, with 10 bases in the middle. The CDR3 contains 13 residues. Germline-derived CDR1 and CDR2 are LNHDA and SQIVND (reference sequence). CDR3 sequence (DNA): TGTGCCAGTAGTACAGGGTTTGTCACTGAAGCTTTCTTT. Amino acids: CASSTGFVTEAFF.

The sample holds a few counts of this clonotype. The chain employs TRBV4-2 and TRBJ2-1; no clear D gene. V shed 2 bases and J shed 5 bases, with 10 bases lying between them. Germline lookup yields CDR1 LGHNA and CDR2 YNFKEQ. The CDR3 totals 14 residues. The CDR3 nucleotides read TGTGCCAGCAGCCAACTAGGGCCCAACAATGAGCAGTTCTTC. Its translation is CASSQLGPNNEQFF.

The chain has TRBV7-9 and TRBJ2-3; the match to TRBD2 covers 12 bases. This CDR3 comprises 18 residues. J was trimmed by 1 base and V by 1 base; bases with no gene match: 6. The V gene's germline CDR1 is SEHNR and CDR2 FQNEAQ (reference sequence). CDR3 region: CASSLGQTSGSGTDTQYF. The CDR3 coding sequence is TGTGCCAGCAGCTTAGGGCAGACTAGCGGGAGCGGCACAGATACGCAGTATTTT.

The rearrangement links TRBV3-1 to TRBJ1-1, with D tentatively TRBD1 (5 bases). The ends were cut back, 1 base at V and 4 bases at J, with 10 bases in the middle. This CDR3 has 14 amino acids. Per germline, CDR1 LGHDT and CDR2 YNNKEL (reference sequence). The CDR3 DNA is TGTGCCAGCAGCCAAGGGGGCGGAGGCACTGAAGCTTTCTTT. Its protein is CASSQGGGGTEAFF.

A single count supports this clonotype. At one of its ends the junction is not consistent with the germline gene, which may arise from a read error. The gene calls are TRBV12-3 or TRBV12-4 and TRBJ2-1; 9 positions agree with TRBD2. The CDR3 extends over 14 amino acids. The chain's CDR3 is CASNPAGGYNDQFF. Here the CDR3 DNA reads TGTGCCAGCAACCCCGCGGGAGGGTACAATGATCAGTTCTTC.

Here the CDR3 reads CASRPRLGRGGLEAFF. The DNA of the CDR3 is TGCGCCAGCAGACCAAGATTAGGAAGGGGAGGTTTGGAAGCTTTCTTT. The chain employs TRBV4-1 and TRBJ1-1, with D perhaps TRBD1 (5 bases). The germline V gene encodes CDR1 MGHRA and CDR2 YSYEKL. V lost 6 bases and J 8 bases, leaving 25 bases between the germline ends. This CDR3 has 16 residues.

This clonotype appeared a few times. The J gene is TRBJ2-7, the V gene TRBV5-1; 9 bases line up with TRBD2. V lost 0 bases to trimming and J lost 2 bases; unmatched junction nucleotides: 3. This CDR3 is 15 amino acids long. CDR1 is SGHRS and CDR2 is YFSETQ in the germline V gene. In DNA form, the CDR3 reads TGCGCCAGCAGCTTGGGGACTAGCGCTACCTACGAGCAGTACTTC. Amino acid sequence: CASSLGTSATYEQYF.

This chain joins TRBV19 and TRBJ2-4; D perhaps matches TRBD1 (6 bases). The germline V and J ends were trimmed by 3 bases and 3 bases, with 12 bases remaining between them. This CDR3 comprises 15 residues. In germline, CDR1 is LNHDA, CDR2 SQIVND (reference sequence). The CDR3 nucleotides read TGTGCCAGTAGTATCCAGGACAGCCACAAAAACATTCAGTACTTC. It translates to CASSIQDSHKNIQYF.

The chain recombines TRBV7-2 with TRBJ1-1, with D maybe TRBD1 (6 bases). Germline assignment: CDR1 SGHTA and CDR2 FQGNSA. Trimming removed 5 bases at V and 8 bases at J, with 18 bases between. This CDR3 contains 14 residues. In DNA form, the CDR3 reads TGTGCCAGCAGCACCAGACAGGAATGGTCCGAAGCTTTCTTT. Translated, it gives CASSTRQEWSEAFF.

The J gene is TRBJ1-1, the V gene TRBV20-1; TRBD1 might be the D (5 bases). The CDR3 spans 11 residues. The V and J ends lost 4 bases and 4 bases respectively, with 7 bases between them. CDR1 is DFQATT and CDR2 is SNEGSKA in the germline V gene (reference sequence). The CDR3: CSATGSTEAFF. CDR3 nucleotide sequence: TGCAGTGCTACAGGGAGCACTGAAGCTTTCTTT.

The rearrangement uses TRBV6-5 and TRBJ2-3; 9 bases are shared with TRBD1. Germline V gene data show CDR1 as MNHEY and CDR2 as SVGAGI. Losses at the gene ends were 6 bases for V and 4 bases for J; bases not matched to a gene: 8. This CDR3 region has 15 residues. CDR3 residues: CASRTTGGIADTQYF. The CDR3 nucleotides read TGTGCCAGCAGGACGACAGGGGGAATCGCAGATACGCAGTATTTT.

There are a few counts of this clonotype. The rearrangement joins TRBV6-5 to TRBJ2-1; the D gene is possibly TRBD2 (5 bases). Between the trimmed V and J ends, which lost 6 bases and 4 bases, there was a span of 10 bases. This CDR3 has 13 amino acids. The germline V gene has CDR1 MNHEY and CDR2 SVGAGI. CDR3 in amino acids: CASREPGYNEQFF. Here the CDR3 DNA reads TGTGCCAGCAGAGAGCCGGGGTACAATGAGCAGTTCTTC.

This chain uses TRBV4-1 with TRBJ2-3, with 11 bases fitting TRBD2. The germline CDR1 and CDR2 sequences are MGHRA and YSYEKL. This CDR3 has 16 residues. V was clipped by 2 bases and J by 4 bases; unmatched bases: 5. CDR3 DNA: TGCGCCAGCAGCCAAAATAGCGGGAGGGGCGCAGATACGCAGTATTTT. Protein: CASSQNSGRGADTQYF.

The chain employs TRBV12-3 or TRBV12-4 and TRBJ2-2; 12 positions agree with TRBD1. After removal of 5 bases from V and 1 base from J, the junction contained 5 bases not matched to a gene. The CDR3 runs 17 residues. CDR3 DNA: TGTGCCAGCAGTCCCAGGGACAGGGGGCAGAACACCGGGGAGCTGTTTTTT. Amino acid sequence: CASSPRDRGQNTGELFF.

The chain uses TRBV20-1 and TRBJ2-4; D might be TRBD2 (5 bases). CDR1 and CDR2 from the germline V gene are DFQATT and SNEGSKA (reference sequence). This CDR3 contains 15 residues. The DNA for the CDR3 is TGCTCCAATCGCGGAGGCCTTACGACCAAAAACATTCAGTACTTC. It encodes CSNRGGLTTKNIQYF.

There are a few counts of this clonotype. The chain has TRBV5-1 and TRBJ2-7, with 9 bases that match TRBD1. This CDR3 region has 14 residues. V shed 6 bases, J shed 5 bases, and the junction held 9 bases outside the gene matches. Germline V gene lookup returns CDR1 SGHRS and CDR2 YFSETQ. The CDR3, as DNA: TGCGCCAGCAACCTACAGGGGGCGATGGACGAGCAGTACTTC. Its translation is CASNLQGAMDEQYF.

J is TRBJ2-3 and V is TRBV7-2, with 10 bases fitting TRBD2. The V segment lost 5 bases and the J segment 5 bases; nucleotides outside the gene matches: 16. Germline values: CDR1 SGHTA, CDR2 FQGNSA. The CDR3 consists of 18 residues. The CDR3 bases are TGTGCCAGCAGCCCGGGGGTCGGCCTAGCGGGAGAACAAGATACGCAGTATTTT. Encoded protein: CASSPGVGLAGEQDTQYF.

The sample holds a few counts of this clonotype. The chain couples TRBV5-1 to TRBJ2-2; 12 bases are a match to TRBD1. Per germline, CDR1 SGHRS and CDR2 YFSETQ. V trimming: 4 bases; J trimming: 6 bases; junction bases outside the gene matches: 7. The CDR3 extends over 16 amino acids. CDR3 protein: CASSLDGTGGPGELFF. The CDR3 DNA reads as TGCGCCAGCAGCCTGGACGGGACAGGGGGCCCCGGGGAGCTGTTTTTT.